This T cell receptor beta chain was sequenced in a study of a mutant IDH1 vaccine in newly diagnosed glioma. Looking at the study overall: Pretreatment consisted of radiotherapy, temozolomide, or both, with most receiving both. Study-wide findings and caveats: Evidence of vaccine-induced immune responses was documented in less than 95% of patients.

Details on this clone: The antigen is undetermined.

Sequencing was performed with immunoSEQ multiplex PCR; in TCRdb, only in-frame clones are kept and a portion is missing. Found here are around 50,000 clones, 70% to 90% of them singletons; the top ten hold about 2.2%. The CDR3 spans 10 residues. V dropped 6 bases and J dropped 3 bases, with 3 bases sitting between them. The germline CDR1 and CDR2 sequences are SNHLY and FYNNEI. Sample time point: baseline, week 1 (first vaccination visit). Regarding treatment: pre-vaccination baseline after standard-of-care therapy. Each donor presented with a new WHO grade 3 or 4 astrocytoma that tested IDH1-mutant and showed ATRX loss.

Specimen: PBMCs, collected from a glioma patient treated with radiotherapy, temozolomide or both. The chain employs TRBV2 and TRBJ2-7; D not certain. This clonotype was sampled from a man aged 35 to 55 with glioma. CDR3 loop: CASRNYEQYF. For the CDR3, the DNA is TGTGCCAGCAGAAACTACGAGCAGTACTTC.